What follows are 26 T cell receptor beta chains derived from one specimen sequenced in a study of blood T cell repertoires in COVID-19. Data came from immunoSEQ multiplex PCR; TCRdb stores just in-frame clones and leaves some out. The sample shows about 240,000 clones, about 89% of them seen only once. Sequencing used PBMCs or T cells enriched from blood (not recorded which). The origin of the receptors is a woman in her 30s who had recovered from COVID-19.

In DNA form, the CDR3 reads TGTGCCAGCAGCCCCGACCCCTTCCCCGGACTCTCTTCTAACTATGGCTACACCTTC. It codes for CASSPDPFPGLSSNYGYTF. The genes are TRBV7-3 and TRBJ1-2, with D unresolved. Germline V gives CDR1 SGHTA, CDR2 FQGTGA. The ends were cut back, 5 bases at V and 0 bases at J, with 25 bases in the middle. The CDR3 extends over 19 amino acids.

The V and J genes are TRBV29-1 and TRBJ2-7, with TRBD1 identical over 9 bases. Germline V gives CDR1 SQVTM, CDR2 ANQGSEA. The CDR3 has 16 amino acids. V was clipped by 4 bases and J by 3 bases; unmatched bases: 13. The CDR3 sequence is CSVVRDRVYGFYEQYF. In DNA form, the CDR3 reads TGCAGCGTTGTTCGGGACAGGGTGTACGGGTTCTACGAGCAGTACTTC.

The gene calls are TRBV28 and TRBJ1-5; no reliable D call. The V end lost 5 bases, the J end lost 0 bases, and 14 bases lay between the germline ends. Germline V gene sequence: CDR1 MDHEN, CDR2 SYDVKM. There are 16 residues in the CDR3. The CDR3 bases are TGTGCCAGCAGTAGGCCTCAACAGAATAGCAATCAGCCCCAGCATTTT. This gives the protein CASSRPQQNSNQPQHF.

In regard to this clone: Other DNA sequences in the sample encode the same CDR3. The chain couples TRBV12-3 or TRBV12-4 to TRBJ1-1; no clear D. The germline V and J ends were trimmed by 2 bases and 2 bases, with 6 bases remaining between them. This CDR3 comprises 13 residues. CDR3 in DNA: TGTGCCAGCAGTTTAACAGTTAACACTGAAGCTTTCTTT. This translates into CASSLTVNTEAFF.

The CDR3, as DNA: TGTGCCAGCAGCTTAGTGTCCGCGGGCCCAGATACGCAGTATTTT. Amino acids: CASSLVSAGPDTQYF. The chain couples TRBV11-2 to TRBJ2-3, with a weak D call TRBD2 (5 bases). The germline CDR1 and CDR2 sequences are SGHAT and FQNNGV. This CDR3 has 15 residues. V lost 1 base and J lost 4, with 12 bases in between.

The CDR3 DNA follows: TGCGCCAGCAGCTTAGACACCTTGAACACTGAAGCTTTCTTT. As protein: CASSLDTLNTEAFF. The chain joins TRBV5-1 to TRBJ1-1; D is undetermined. V lost 2 bases to trimming and J lost 0 bases, with 8 bases between them. This CDR3 has 14 amino acids. Germline V gives CDR1 SGHRS, CDR2 YFSETQ.

The gene calls are TRBV3-1 (or the pseudogene TRBV3-2) and TRBJ1-6, with 8 bases aligning to TRBD1. Trimming took 6 bases from V and 9 from J; bases not matched to a gene: 7. Germline lookup yields CDR1 LGHDT and CDR2 YNNKEL (reference sequence). The CDR3 has 14 residues. The CDR3 nucleotides read TGTGCCAGCAGGACCGGGACAGGAGGTTCACCCCTCCACTTT. It codes for CASRTGTGGSPLHF.

The chain uses TRBV4-1 and TRBJ1-2; a possible D gene is TRBD1 (6 bases). Germline V gives CDR1 MGHRA, CDR2 YSYEKL. V was clipped by 3 bases and J by 5 bases, with 13 bases between them. This CDR3 contains 14 residues. This CDR3 reads CASSQSRTEYGYTF. CDR3 DNA sequence: TGCGCCAGCAGCCAGTCGAGGACAGAATATGGCTACACCTTC.

This chain uses TRBV11-3 with TRBJ2-2, with 8 bases lining up with TRBD1. The germline CDR1 and CDR2 sequences are SGHNT and YENEEA. The V segment lost 5 bases and the J segment 5 bases; nucleotides outside the gene matches: 16. This CDR3 region has 18 residues. Here the CDR3 reads CASSPAGGPLGTTGELFF. CDR3 bases: TGTGCCAGCAGCCCTGCAGGGGGCCCCCTTGGGACGACCGGGGAGCTGTTTTTT.

V and J are TRBV3-1 (or the pseudogene TRBV3-2) and TRBJ1-1; 8 positions match TRBD1. Germline CDR1 and CDR2: LGHDT and YNNKEL (reference sequence). CDR3 size: 14 residues. V dropped 0 bases and J dropped 4; count of bases not matched to a gene: 1. DNA for the CDR3: TGTGCCAGCAGCCAAGACGACAGGGGCACTGAAGCTTTCTTT. Translated: CASSQDDRGTEAFF.

V is TRBV3-1 (or the pseudogene TRBV3-2) and J is TRBJ2-7, with D perhaps matching TRBD1 (6 bases). Germline V gives CDR1 LGHDT, CDR2 YNNKEL (reference sequence). This CDR3 is 16 amino acids long. The V gene lost 0 bases and the J gene lost 5 bases, with 17 bases spanning the gap. The CDR3 DNA is TGTGCCAGCAGCCAAGAAGAGGTAGGCAGGGGCGACGAGCAGTACTTC. It codes for CASSQEEVGRGDEQYF.

V usage is TRBV7-9 and J usage is TRBJ1-2; weak D call: TRBD1 (6 bases). Germline loops: CDR1 SEHNR, CDR2 FQNEAQ (reference sequence). The V gene lost 5 bases and the J gene lost 10 bases, with 11 bases spanning the gap. This CDR3 is 11 amino acids long. The CDR3 sequence is CASSQGPFYTF. As DNA, the CDR3 is TGTGCCAGCAGCCAGGGGCCATTCTACACCTTC.

V is TRBV4-3 and J is TRBJ1-1, with 7 positions matching TRBD1. Germline V gives CDR1 LGHNA, CDR2 YSLEER. The CDR3 totals 15 residues. With 5 bases clipped from V and 4 bases from J, the junction kept 10 bases outside the gene matches. Here the CDR3 DNA reads TGCGCCAGCAGCGTAGCCGGGACAGCCGGCACTGAAGCTTTCTTT. It yields the protein CASSVAGTAGTEAFF.

This clone was recorded once. The genes are TRBV28 and TRBJ2-6; D gene ambiguous. Germline-derived CDR1 and CDR2 are MDHEN and SYDVKM. Trimming removed 2 bases at V and 4 bases at J, with 18 bases between. The CDR3 is 18 residues long. CDR3 sequence (DNA): TGTGCCAGCAGTTTAGGCTCCGAGATTGCGGAGGGGGCCAACGTCCTGACTTTC. It encodes CASSLGSEIAEGANVLTF.

For the CDR3, the DNA is TGTGCCAGCAGTTTAGGGGGGAACACTGAAGCTTTCTTT. Translating it yields CASSLGGNTEAFF. The V call is TRBV6-2 or TRBV6-3, the J call TRBJ1-1; weak D call: TRBD1 (6 bases). The V and J ends lost 4 bases and 1 base respectively, with 7 bases between them. This CDR3 comprises 13 residues. Germline V CDR1 and CDR2: MNHEY, SVGEGT.

This clone was picked up one time. The V gene is TRBV25-1, the J gene TRBJ1-4; D possibly corresponds to TRBD1 (6 bases). The CDR3 sequence is 15 residues long. Deletions cut 5 bases from V and 4 bases from J, with 14 bases between. Germline loops: CDR1 MGHDK, CDR2 SYGVNS. In nucleotides, the CDR3 is TGTGCCAGCAGTAGAACCACAGGGATTAATGAAAAACTGTTTTTT. Its translation: CASSRTTGINEKLFF.

The chain carries TRBV7-9 and TRBJ2-6, with TRBD1 matching over 8 bases. With V trimmed by 2 bases and J by 2 bases, 8 bases remained unmatched. In germline, CDR1 is SEHNR, CDR2 FQNEAQ (reference sequence). The CDR3 runs to 18 residues. The CDR3 loop is CASSLKDRATPGANVLTF. In DNA, the CDR3 is TGTGCCAGCAGCTTAAAGGACAGGGCCACACCTGGGGCCAACGTCCTGACTTTC.

The rearrangement uses TRBV7-6 and TRBJ2-5; 13 bases map to TRBD2. This CDR3 has 17 residues. The J segment lost 4 bases and the V segment lost 2 bases, leaving 7 bases of the junction unmatched. Germline V gene lookup returns CDR1 SGHVS and CDR2 FNYEAQ. CDR3 sequence: CASSLPPTSGRTETQYF. The CDR3 DNA sequence: TGTGCCAGCAGCTTACCCCCGACTAGCGGGAGGACAGAGACCCAGTACTTC.

The chain uses TRBV6-1 and TRBJ1-1; the D is unclear. Looked up from germline, CDR1 is MNHNS and CDR2 is SASEGT. CDR3 size: 15 residues. V was trimmed by 1 base and J by 0 bases, leaving 9 bases between them. As DNA, the CDR3 is TGTGCCAGCAGTGAAGGAGGGCTTATGAACACTGAAGCTTTCTTT. Translation: CASSEGGLMNTEAFF.

V gene TRBV19 combines with J gene TRBJ1-5; 7 bases are shared with TRBD1. Per germline, CDR1 LNHDA and CDR2 SQIVND (reference sequence). The length of the CDR3 is 20 residues. The V gene end was trimmed by 6 bases and the J gene end by 3 bases; junction bases not matched to a gene: 23. CDR3 region: CASRPTIGDLRDSFNQPQHF. CDR3 bases: TGTGCCAGTAGGCCCACCATAGGAGATCTCCGGGACAGTTTCAATCAGCCCCAGCATTTT.

The gene calls are TRBV30 and TRBJ2-7; TRBD2 matches at 10 bases. Germline lookup yields CDR1 GTSNPN and CDR2 SVGIG (reference sequence). After removal of 2 bases from V and 2 bases from J, the junction contained 12 bases not matched to a gene. The CDR3 length is 17 residues. The CDR3 region has the DNA TGTGCCTGGAGTATGGGGTGGGAAACTAGCGGGACCTACGAGCAGTACTTC. As protein: CAWSMGWETSGTYEQYF.

The chain has TRBV5-1 and TRBJ1-5; D gene unclear. This CDR3 has 13 amino acids. Trimming cost V 0 bases and J 5 bases, with 6 bases left between them. Germline CDR1 is SGHRS and CDR2 is YFSETQ. The CDR3 reads CASSLVSDQPQHF. In DNA form, the CDR3 reads TGCGCCAGCAGCTTGGTGTCGGATCAGCCCCAGCATTTT.

V gene TRBV15 combines with J gene TRBJ2-1, with TRBD2 matching 13 bases. The V and J ends lost 6 bases and 8 bases, in that order; junction bases with no gene match: 7. Germline-derived CDR1 and CDR2 are LNHNV and YYDKDF (reference sequence). This CDR3 has 15 residues. Here the CDR3 DNA reads TGTGCCACCAGGTCGGGACTAGCGGGAAGTGATGAGCAGTTCTTC. This encodes CATRSGLAGSDEQFF. Full variable domain (remainder filled in from reference TRBV15 and TRBJ2-1): DAMVIQNPRYQVTQFGKPVTLSCSQTLNHNVMYWYQQKSSQAPKLLFHYYDKDFNNEADTPDNFQSRRPNTSFCFLDIRSPGLGDTAMYLCATRSGLAGSDEQFFGPGTRLTVL.

The chain couples TRBV19 to TRBJ1-2; 10 bases align to TRBD1. This CDR3 region has 14 residues. V lost 5 bases, J lost 8 bases, and 8 bases stayed unmatched. Germline V gene data show CDR1 as LNHDA and CDR2 as SQIVND (reference sequence). CDR3 sequence reads: CASSPRQGAGGYTF. As DNA, the CDR3 is TGTGCCAGTAGTCCGCGACAGGGGGCAGGGGGCTACACCTTC.

This chain uses TRBV9 with TRBJ2-1; tentative D call: TRBD2 (6 bases). Trimming took off 3 bases at V and 1 base at J, with 11 bases between the two ends. The germline gives CDR1 SGDLS, CDR2 YYNGEE. The CDR3 is made up of 15 amino acids. CDR3 protein: CASSDSGPSYNEQFF. CDR3 sequence (DNA): TGTGCCAGCAGCGATAGCGGACCGTCCTACAATGAGCAGTTCTTC.

The V and J genes are TRBV7-3 and TRBJ1-1; no clear D. Trimming left V 5 bases short and J 0 bases short, with 7 bases between. The germline CDR1 and CDR2 sequences are SGHTA and FQGTGA. The CDR3 covers 13 residues. This CDR3 is CASSREVNTEAFF. The DNA of the CDR3 is TGTGCCAGCAGCAGGGAGGTGAACACTGAAGCTTTCTTT. The entire variable domain, with the rest obtained from reference TRBV7-3 and TRBJ1-1, is as follows: GAGVSQTPSNKVTEKGKYVELRCDPISGHTALYWYRQSLGQGPEFLIYFQGTGAADDSGLPNDRFFAVRPEGSVSTLKIQRTERGDSAVYLCASSREVNTEAFFGQGTRLTVV.